The next 22 T cell receptor beta chains were all read from a single sample in a study of T-cell reconstitution after alpha-beta-depleted transplantation in children listed by TCRdb under 2016. Sample treatment or condition, as interpreted from the label and publication: allogeneic hematopoietic cell transplantation with graft depleted of TCRalphabeta T cells and CD19 B cells. The library came from PCR. The sequencer listed for this sample is Illumina HiSeq 2500. To normalize quantification of the TCRbeta repertoire, the TCR libraries were built with molecular barcoding that relied on unique molecular identifiers. TCRdb itself trimmed the public reads at Q25 with fastp, ran MiXCR and retained productive beta chains. When rows share a CDR3 protein, they turn into one entry using the most common DNA and genes. The sample profile shows about a million distinct CDR3 sequences; 25% to 35% of them were found once. The ten biggest clones cover roughly 30% of the sample.

The specimen was PBMCs, mostly from graft donor cells, collected 360 days after TCRalphabeta/CD19-depleted stem cell transplant. Receptors were obtained from a boy younger than two who had a stem cell transplant for SCID, so the T cells may come from the graft donor.

This clonotype has ten or more counts. The chain uses TRBV6-5 and TRBJ2-7, with a tentative D call TRBD1 (6 bases). Trimming shortened V by 2 bases and J by 6 bases, and 17 bases separated the two germline ends. Germline V lookup: CDR1 MNHEY, CDR2 SVGAGI. The CDR3 covers 15 residues. The CDR3 loop is CASSYGQLPVGEQYF. As DNA, the CDR3 is TGTGCCAGCAGTTACGGACAGCTCCCTGTCGGCGAGCAGTACTTC.

The chain employs TRBV3-1 and TRBJ2-6, with 8 bases matching TRBD1. In germline, CDR1 is LGHDT, CDR2 YNNKEL (reference sequence). This CDR3 is 17 amino acids long. Trimming took 4 bases from V and 0 from J; bases not matched to a gene: 5. This CDR3 is CASSPGQAFSGANVLTF. In DNA form, the CDR3 reads TGTGCCAGCAGCCCGGGACAGGCCTTCTCTGGGGCCAACGTCCTGACTTTC.

This clonotype was detected once. The chain is built from TRBV5-1 and TRBJ1-1; D is unresolved. With 4 bases removed from V and 14 bases from J, the gap between germline ends came to 9 bases. From germline, CDR1 is SGHRS and CDR2 YFSETQ. The length of the CDR3 is 9 residues. DNA for the CDR3: TGCGCCAGCAGCGGCCCCAGGTTCTTT. Protein product: CASSGPRFF.

This clonotype was observed a few times. The rearrangement uses TRBV28 and TRBJ2-2; 9 bases are a match to TRBD2. Germline CDR1 is MDHEN and CDR2 is SYDVKM. This CDR3 contains 16 residues. Unmatched junction bases numbered 14, after V lost 5 bases and J lost 10 bases. This chain's CDR3 is CASSLGLAQMYVELFF. CDR3 coding DNA: TGTGCCAGCAGTCTCGGACTAGCGCAGATGTACGTGGAGCTGTTTTTT. Combining the CDR3 with reference TRBV28 and TRBJ2-2 gives the whole variable domain DVKVTQSSRYLVKRTGEKVFLECVQDMDHENMFWYRQDPGLGLRLIYFSYDVKMKEKGDIPEGYSVSREKKERFSLILESASTNQTSMYLCASSLGLAQMYVELFFGEGSRLTVL.

This clonotype was found many times. V is TRBV6-6 and J is TRBJ1-1; D gene uncertain. Looked up from germline, CDR1 is MNHNY and CDR2 is SVGAGI (reference sequence). The CDR3 runs 13 residues. Trimming stripped 5 bases from V and 5 bases from J, with 12 bases between. CDR3 nucleotide sequence: TGTGCCAGCAGTCGAAGGGTAGGGACTGAAGCTTTCTTT. Amino acid sequence: CASSRRVGTEAFF.

The chain recombines TRBV10-3 with TRBJ2-1; D remains ambiguous. Trimming stripped 6 bases from V and 8 bases from J, with 11 bases between. CDR3 length: 12 amino acids. Germline CDR1 is ENHRY and CDR2 is SYGVKD. The CDR3 is CAISVTRDEQFF. CDR3 sequence (DNA): TGTGCCATCAGCGTCACAAGGGATGAGCAGTTCTTC.

This clonotype was recorded a few times. The V and J genes are TRBV6-2 or TRBV6-3 and TRBJ2-5; TRBD2 aligns across 10 bases. The CDR3 consists of 16 residues. After removal of 6 bases from V and 1 base from J, the junction contained 8 bases not matched to a gene. Per the germline V gene, CDR1 is MNHEY and CDR2 is SVGEGT. The CDR3 loop reads CASRSGLAVTQETQYF. The CDR3 nucleotides read TGTGCCAGCAGATCCGGACTAGCGGTTACCCAAGAGACCCAGTACTTC.

J is TRBJ2-5 and V is TRBV5-1; 11 bases map to TRBD1. This CDR3 has 15 amino acids. Losses at the gene ends were 4 bases for V and 5 bases for J; bases not matched to a gene: 7. Germline V gene data show CDR1 as SGHRS and CDR2 as YFSETQ. The CDR3 protein is CASSVGTGGLETQYF. The DNA of the CDR3 is TGCGCCAGCAGCGTGGGGACAGGGGGATTGGAGACCCAGTACTTC.

The chain recombines TRBV7-2 with TRBJ2-3; D is perhaps TRBD1 (6 bases). From germline, CDR1 is SGHTA and CDR2 FQGNSA. Trimming left V 6 bases short and J 8 bases short, with 15 bases between. The CDR3 is 13 residues long. This CDR3 reads CASREQGLGTQYF. For the CDR3, the DNA is TGTGCCAGCAGAGAACAGGGTCTGGGTACGCAGTATTTT.

V usage is TRBV6-1 and J usage is TRBJ2-7; TRBD1 is a possible D gene (6 bases). The CDR3 loop spans 15 amino acids. Germline V CDR1 and CDR2: MNHNS, SASEGT. With 7 bases removed from V and 1 base from J, the gap between germline ends came to 17 bases. The CDR3 nucleotides are TGTGCCAGCACCGAAATTGACAGGTTATCCTACGAGCAGTACTTC. Translated, it gives CASTEIDRLSYEQYF.

The chain has TRBV19 and TRBJ2-3; possibly TRBD1 or TRBD2 for D (6 bases each). V was cut by 3 bases and J by 5 bases, with 15 bases left in between. The CDR3 is 15 residues long. Germline V gene sequence: CDR1 LNHDA, CDR2 SQIVND (reference sequence). CDR3 sequence: CASSIGTRGGDTQYF. The CDR3, as DNA: TGTGCCAGTAGTATCGGGACAAGGGGAGGAGATACGCAGTATTTT. Complete variable domain (other parts from reference TRBV19 and TRBJ2-3): DGGITQSPKYLFRKEGQNVTLSCEQNLNHDAMYWYRQDPGQGLRLIYYSQIVNDFQKGDIAEGYSVSREKKESFPLTVTSAQKNPTAFYLCASSIGTRGGDTQYFGPGTRLTVL.

The rearrangement uses TRBV5-1 and TRBJ2-7, with a tentative D call TRBD2 (5 bases). The CDR3 contains 15 residues. Per germline, CDR1 SGHRS and CDR2 YFSETQ. V lost 4 bases and J lost 7, with 21 bases in between. The CDR3 DNA sequence: TGCGCCAGCAGCGTGACCTCGGGGTCGCCTGGGGAGCAGTACTTC. It specifies CASSVTSGSPGEQYF.

The chain uses TRBV7-7 and TRBJ2-7, with a weak D call TRBD2 (5 bases). Trimming pared 5 bases from V and 1 base from J, leaving 15 bases between. The germline gives CDR1 SSHAT, CDR2 FNYEAQ (reference sequence). The CDR3 spans 15 residues. The CDR3 coding sequence is TGTGCCAGCAGCCCGGGGTACGGAGGATCCTACGAGCAGTACTTC. Translation gives CASSPGYGGSYEQYF.

Points on this clonotype: A much larger clone lies one base from this, so it may be a read error. The chain uses TRBV24-1 and TRBJ2-3; D is ambiguous. Germline lookup yields CDR1 KGHDR and CDR2 SFDVKD. The ends were cut back, 7 bases at V and 0 bases at J, with 7 bases in the middle. This CDR3 is built from 13 residues. CDR3 DNA sequence: TGTGCCACCAGCGAGTCTAGCACAGATACGCAGTATTTT. It is translated as CATSESSTDTQYF.

This clonotype has at least ten counts. The chain has TRBV4-3 and TRBJ2-3, with D unresolved. This CDR3 contains 18 residues. Germline V lookup: CDR1 LGHNA, CDR2 YSLEER. The V end lost 0 bases, the J end lost 2 bases, and 18 bases lay between the germline ends. The CDR3, as DNA: TGCGCCAGCAGCCAAGATTTAACGGGTACACTTTCCACAGATACGCAGTATTTT. It specifies CASSQDLTGTLSTDTQYF.

This chain uses TRBV24-1 with TRBJ2-7; 9 bases fit TRBD1. Germline assignment: CDR1 KGHDR and CDR2 SFDVKD. The V and J ends lost 3 bases and 2 bases, in that order; junction bases with no gene match: 1. This CDR3 has 14 amino acids. This chain's CDR3 is CATSDGTGPYEQYF. The CDR3 DNA reads TGTGCCACCAGTGATGGGACAGGGCCCTACGAGCAGTACTTC.

This clonotype appeared a few times. This rearrangement joins TRBV12-3 or TRBV12-4 to TRBJ2-7, with a tentative D call TRBD2 (5 bases). Trimming stripped 11 bases from V and 0 bases from J, with 8 bases between. CDR3 size: 11 residues. Here the CDR3 reads CAAGNSYEQYF. The CDR3 bases are TGTGCCGCGGGTAACTCCTACGAGCAGTACTTC.

V is TRBV20-1 and J is TRBJ2-5; D is tentatively TRBD1 or TRBD2 (6 bases each). V gave up 2 bases and J gave up 5 bases, with 12 bases separating them. Looked up from germline, CDR1 is DFQATT and CDR2 is SNEGSKA (reference sequence). This CDR3 has 13 residues. CDR3 in amino acids: CSARIGGLETQYF. The CDR3 bases are TGCAGTGCTAGAATCGGGGGCCTGGAGACCCAGTACTTC.

V gene TRBV19 combines with J gene TRBJ2-7; 12 bases are shared with TRBD1. Losses at the gene ends were 3 bases for V and 5 bases for J; bases not matched to a gene: 5. CDR3 length equals 15 residues. The V gene's germline CDR1 is LNHDA and CDR2 SQIVND (reference sequence). The CDR3 protein is CASSMQGTGGHEQYF. The DNA for the CDR3 is TGTGCCAGTAGTATGCAAGGGACAGGGGGCCACGAGCAGTACTTC.

The chain joins TRBV20-1 to TRBJ1-5, with D tentatively TRBD1 (5 bases). CDR3 length equals 15 residues. In germline, CDR1 is DFQATT, CDR2 SNEGSKA (reference sequence). With 4 bases removed from V and 0 bases from J, the gap between germline ends came to 13 bases. This chain's CDR3 is CSATRGTTSNQPQHF. Written as DNA, the CDR3 is TGCAGTGCTACTCGTGGGACTACTAGCAATCAGCCCCAGCATTTT.

This clonotype was detected only a few times. The V gene is TRBV29-1, the J gene TRBJ2-7; 10 nucleotides agree with TRBD1. The CDR3 extends over 16 amino acids. V lost 5 bases and J lost 4; bases outside the gene matches: 14. Germline CDR1 SQVTM, CDR2 ANQGSEA. DNA for the CDR3: TGCAGCGTTAAAGCGTTCCAAGGACAGGGGGTATACGAGCAGTACTTC. As protein: CSVKAFQGQGVYEQYF.

This clonotype was seen a few times. The rearrangement uses TRBV4-1 and TRBJ2-3; TRBD1 matches 8 bases. The CDR3 has 20 amino acids. Trimming took 1 base from V and 1 from J; bases not matched to a gene: 16. Germline CDR1 and CDR2: MGHRA and YSYEKL. CDR3 amino acids: CASSQGTGRVPIYRTDTQYF. The CDR3 bases are TGCGCCAGCAGCCAAGGGACAGGGCGAGTACCCATCTACCGCACAGATACGCAGTATTTT.